One sample yielded the 24 T cell receptor beta chains listed below, sequenced in a study of control samples from healthy donors and cancer patients. The table came from immunoSEQ multiplex PCR; TCRdb's copy has only in-frame clones and leaves some out. The sample contains around 80,000 clones, roughly 84% of which appear only once. The specimen was blood. Every receptor here comes from a woman aged 45-65 years in good health.

This chain uses TRBV3-1 (or the pseudogene TRBV3-2) with TRBJ2-7, with 10 bases fitting TRBD2. CDR1 is LGHDT, CDR2 YNNKEL, per germline (reference sequence). This CDR3 is built from 15 residues. V shed 4 bases, J shed 3 bases, and the junction held 6 bases outside the gene matches. CDR3 coding DNA: TGTGCCAGCAGCCGAGGAGCGGGGGGGCTCTACGAGCAGTACTTC. It yields the protein CASSRGAGGLYEQYF.

The CDR3 nucleotides read TGCGCCAGCAGCTCAACAGGGGTCACAGATACGCAGTATTTT. It translates to CASSSTGVTDTQYF. The rearrangement links TRBV5-1 to TRBJ2-3; 7 nucleotides agree with TRBD1. The trim removed 3 bases at V and 2 bases at J, leaving 3 bases unmatched. The CDR3 spans 14 residues. The germline V gene has CDR1 SGHRS and CDR2 YFSETQ.

This clone was seen more than once but under ten times. The rearrangement links TRBV7-2 to TRBJ2-4; D possibly corresponds to TRBD2 (6 bases). Between the trimmed V and J ends, which lost 2 bases and 9 bases, there was a span of 14 bases. In germline, CDR1 is SGHTA, CDR2 FQGNSA. This CDR3 has 14 amino acids. The CDR3 DNA reads TGTGCCAGCAGCTTATCGTGGGGGGATCGCATTCAGTACTTC. It encodes CASSLSWGDRIQYF.

V is TRBV19 and J is TRBJ2-2; D not resolved. CDR1 is LNHDA and CDR2 is SQIVND in the germline V gene (reference sequence). The CDR3 contains 16 residues. V lost 7 bases to trimming and J lost 0 bases, with 15 bases between them. CDR3 amino acids: CASTLTPQSNTGELFF. CDR3 in DNA: TGTGCCAGTACCCTAACCCCACAATCGAACACCGGGGAGCTGTTTTTT.

V usage is TRBV19 and J usage is TRBJ1-1, with D uncertain. Germline loops: CDR1 LNHDA, CDR2 SQIVND (reference sequence). This CDR3 spans 11 amino acids. V was shortened by 7 bases and J by 7 bases, with 10 bases between the two germline ends. CDR3 DNA: TGTGCCAGTATACGGGAGGGTGAAGCTTTCTTT. Its translation: CASIREGEAFF.

The rearrangement joins TRBV4-2 to TRBJ1-3, with TRBD1 as a possible D gene (6 bases). The CDR3 has 17 amino acids. Trimming left V 0 bases short and J 2 bases short, with 14 bases between. The germline CDR1 and CDR2 sequences are LGHNA and YNFKEQ. The CDR3 coding sequence is TGTGCCAGCAGCCAAGAGTACGGCAGGGGTGCTGGAAACACCATATATTTT. Protein sequence: CASSQEYGRGAGNTIYF.

This sequence joins TRBV6-5 and TRBJ1-5, with a possible D match to TRBD1 (5 bases). The CDR3 is 14 residues long. Germline values: CDR1 MNHEY, CDR2 SVGAGI. The ends were cut back, 6 bases at V and 9 bases at J, with 18 bases in the middle. Written as DNA, the CDR3 is TGTGCCAGCAGAAACGGCAGGGTTTGTTGGCCCCAGCATTTT. Translation: CASRNGRVCWPQHF.

This sequence joins TRBV4-1 and TRBJ2-1; a possible D gene is TRBD2 (5 bases). The CDR3 covers 18 residues. From germline, CDR1 is MGHRA and CDR2 YSYEKL. The V end was cut by 0 bases, the J end by 9 bases, with 24 bases between. CDR3 sequence (DNA): TGCGCCAGCAGCCAAGATCGCCCTAGCCTAACGGCAGTCAGTGAGCAGTTCTTC. Encoded protein: CASSQDRPSLTAVSEQFF.

The CDR3 loop reads CASSPNPRGAGNQPQHF. Written as DNA, the CDR3 is TGTGCCAGCAGTCCCAACCCCAGGGGCGCGGGTAATCAGCCCCAGCATTTT. J is TRBJ1-5 and V is TRBV27; D possibly corresponds to TRBD1 (6 bases). The CDR3 is 17 amino acids. The germline V gene encodes CDR1 MNHEY and CDR2 SMNVEV (reference sequence). Trimming pared 5 bases from V and 4 bases from J, leaving 21 bases between.

The V call is TRBV25-1, the J call TRBJ1-2; D remains unclear. V lost 1 base, J lost 6 bases, and 6 bases lay in between. The CDR3 sequence is 12 residues long. Germline V gives CDR1 MGHDK, CDR2 SYGVNS. This chain's CDR3 is CASSELGNGYTF. The CDR3 coding sequence is TGTGCCAGCAGTGAATTAGGGAATGGCTACACCTTC.

CDR3 nucleotides: TGTGCCAGTAGCCTTAGGGTCCCCACCTCTGGAAACACCATATATTTT. Encoded protein: CASSLRVPTSGNTIYF. The chain combines TRBV19 with TRBJ1-3; the D is unclear. The CDR3 loop spans 16 amino acids. The V gene lost 6 bases and the J gene lost 0 bases, with 15 bases spanning the gap. Germline CDR1 LNHDA, CDR2 SQIVND (reference sequence).

The chain combines TRBV6-2 or TRBV6-3 with TRBJ2-2, with 8 bases identical to TRBD1. CDR1 and CDR2 from the germline V gene are MNHEY and SVGEGT. This CDR3 is 18 amino acids long. Trimming took 2 bases from V and 2 from J; bases not matched to a gene: 10. CDR3 protein: CASSYHATGVINTGELFF. The CDR3 DNA reads TGTGCCAGCAGTTACCACGCGACAGGGGTAATAAACACCGGGGAGCTGTTTTTT.

This sequence joins TRBV11-3 and TRBJ1-1; D might be TRBD1 (5 bases). Germline values: CDR1 SGHNT, CDR2 YENEEA. Between the trimmed V and J ends, which lost 7 bases and 8 bases, there was a span of 23 bases. The CDR3 loop spans 15 amino acids. In DNA form, the CDR3 reads TGTGCCAGCACCCTGCCCGGGACTCTTCGATTGGAAGCTTTCTTT. Its protein is CASTLPGTLRLEAFF.

The chain has TRBV5-1 and TRBJ2-7; 12 positions agree with TRBD1. The length of the CDR3 is 15 residues. Germline assignment: CDR1 SGHRS and CDR2 YFSETQ. Losses at the gene ends were 0 bases for V and 6 bases for J; bases not matched to a gene: 4. For the CDR3, the DNA is TGCGCCAGCAGCTTGGTGTCGGGACAGGGGGCCGAGCAGTACTTC. Its protein product is CASSLVSGQGAEQYF.

The chain employs TRBV10-3 and TRBJ2-7; TRBD2 matches 12 bases. The length of the CDR3 is 15 residues. V was clipped by 5 bases and J by 3 bases; unmatched bases: 5. Germline V lookup: CDR1 ENHRY, CDR2 SYGVKD. The CDR3 loop reads CAISSPSGGVYEQYF. The CDR3 DNA sequence: TGTGCCATCAGTAGCCCTAGCGGGGGGGTCTACGAGCAGTACTTC.

The rearrangement uses TRBV2 and TRBJ2-3, with 7 bases that match TRBD2. This CDR3 has 12 residues. J was trimmed by 3 bases and V by 9 bases; bases with no gene match: 3. Germline V lookup: CDR1 SNHLY, CDR2 FYNNEI. This chain's CDR3 is CARTSRTDTQYF. DNA of the CDR3: TGTGCCAGGACTAGCCGAACAGATACGCAGTATTTT.

The rearrangement links TRBV5-6 to TRBJ2-7, with 9 bases lining up with TRBD1. The germline V gene has CDR1 SGHDT and CDR2 YYEEEE. CDR3 length equals 15 residues. Losses at the gene ends were 3 bases for V and 4 bases for J; bases not matched to a gene: 8. CDR3 nucleotides: TGTGCCAGCAGCTCATTTCTTGGACAGGGGTACGAGCAGTACTTC. Translated, it gives CASSSFLGQGYEQYF.

This chain's CDR3 is CASASGNSYNEQFF. The CDR3 region has the DNA TGTGCCAGCGCTAGCGGGAATTCCTACAATGAGCAGTTCTTC. J is TRBJ2-1 and V is TRBV27; TRBD2 aligns across 9 bases. The CDR3 covers 14 residues. After removal of 8 bases from V and 1 base from J, the junction contained 3 bases not matched to a gene. Germline-derived CDR1 and CDR2 are MNHEY and SMNVEV (reference sequence).

The V and J genes are TRBV6-5 and TRBJ1-2, with 8 bases fitting TRBD1. Germline-derived CDR1 and CDR2 are MNHEY and SVGAGI. The J segment lost 8 bases and the V segment lost 4 bases, leaving 3 bases of the junction unmatched. The CDR3 loop spans 12 amino acids. The CDR3 loop is CASSSDRGGYTF. DNA for the CDR3: TGTGCCAGCAGTTCAGACAGGGGAGGCTACACCTTC.

The V and J genes are TRBV5-1 and TRBJ2-5, with TRBD2 matching over 7 bases. J lost 5 bases, V lost 3 bases, and 1 base had no gene match. The CDR3 totals 12 residues. The germline gives CDR1 SGHRS, CDR2 YFSETQ. CDR3 nucleotides: TGCGCCAGCAGCTGGGGAGGGGAGACCCAGTACTTC. Encoded protein: CASSWGGETQYF.

The V gene is TRBV11-2, the J gene TRBJ2-3; 8 bases line up with TRBD2. Germline CDR1 reads SGHAT; CDR2 reads FQNNGV. The CDR3 covers 15 residues. J gave up 2 bases and V 1 base, and 2 bases lay outside the gene matches. The CDR3 nucleotides read TGTGCCAGCAGCTTAGCGGGACTAGTCACAGATACGCAGTATTTT. Its protein product is CASSLAGLVTDTQYF.

The chain uses TRBV4-2 and TRBJ2-3; 9 nucleotides match TRBD2. Germline V CDR1 and CDR2: LGHNA, YNFKEQ. This CDR3 comprises 16 residues. Germline trimming cut 5 bases from V and 0 bases from J; bases unmatched to any gene: 6. The CDR3 coding sequence is TGTGCCAGCAGCAGCGGGGGGACCGCTAGCACAGATACGCAGTATTTT. It codes for CASSSGGTASTDTQYF.

The gene calls are TRBV7-9 and TRBJ2-3; 10 nucleotides agree with TRBD1. This CDR3 contains 13 residues. Unmatched junction bases numbered 3, after V lost 10 bases and J lost 2 bases. Germline assignment: CDR1 SEHNR and CDR2 FQNEAQ (reference sequence). The CDR3 is CATGQGDTDTQYF. The CDR3 DNA is TGTGCCACCGGACAGGGGGACACAGATACGCAGTATTTT.

V usage is TRBV6-5 and J usage is TRBJ1-2; possibly TRBD1 for D (5 bases). Germline V lookup: CDR1 MNHEY, CDR2 SVGAGI. V lost 6 bases to trimming and J lost 5 bases, with 10 bases between them. CDR3 length equals 12 residues. The CDR3: CASSAPGYGYTF. CDR3 nucleotides: TGTGCCAGCAGCGCACCAGGGTATGGCTACACCTTC.